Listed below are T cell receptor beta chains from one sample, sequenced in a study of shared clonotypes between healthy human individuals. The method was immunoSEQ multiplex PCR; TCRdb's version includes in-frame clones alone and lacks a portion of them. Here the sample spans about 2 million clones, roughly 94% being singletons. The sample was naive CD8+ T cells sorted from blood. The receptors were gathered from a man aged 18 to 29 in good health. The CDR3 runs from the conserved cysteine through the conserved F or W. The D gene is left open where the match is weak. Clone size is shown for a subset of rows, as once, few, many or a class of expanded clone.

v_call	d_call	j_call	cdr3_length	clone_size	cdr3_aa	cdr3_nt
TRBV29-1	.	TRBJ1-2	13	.	CSVVLREEYGYTF	TGCAGCGTTGTGTTGAGGGAGGAATATGGCTACACCTTC
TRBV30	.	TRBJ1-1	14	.	CAFTSWGTNTEAFF	TGTGCCTTTACTTCGTGGGGGACGAACACTGAAGCTTTCTTT
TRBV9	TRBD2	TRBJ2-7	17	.	CASSPTPRREDLYEQYF	TGTGCCAGCAGCCCTACCCCACGACGGGAGGACCTCTACGAGCAGTACTTC
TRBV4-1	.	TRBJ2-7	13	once	CASSQDGGYEQYF	TGCGCCAGCAGCCAAGACGGCGGCTACGAGCAGTACTTC
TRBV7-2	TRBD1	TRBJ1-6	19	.	CASSPDLDREDSYNSPLHF	TGTGCCAGCAGCCCTGATTTGGACAGGGAGGACTCCTATAATTCACCCCTCCACTTT
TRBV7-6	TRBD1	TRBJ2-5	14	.	CASSKTGGAETQYF	TGTGCCAGCAGCAAAACAGGGGGCGCAGAGACCCAGTACTTC
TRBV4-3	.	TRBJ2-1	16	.	CASSQVHGNSYNEQFF	TGCGCCAGCAGCCAAGTCCACGGGAACTCCTACAATGAGCAGTTCTTC
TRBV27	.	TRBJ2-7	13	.	CASSLMDSYEQYF	TGTGCCAGCAGTTTAATGGACTCCTACGAGCAGTACTTC
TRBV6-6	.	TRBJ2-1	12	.	CASSYLGDEQFF	TGTGCCAGCAGTTACCTCGGCGATGAGCAGTTCTTC
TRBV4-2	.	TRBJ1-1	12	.	CASSQGAFEAFF	TGTGCCAGCAGCCAAGGGGCCTTCGAAGCTTTCTTT
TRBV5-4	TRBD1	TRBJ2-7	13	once	CASSFQGAGEQYF	TGTGCCAGCAGCTTTCAGGGGGCGGGCGAGCAGTACTTC
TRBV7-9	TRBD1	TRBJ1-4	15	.	CASSSLTGVNEKLFF	TGTGCCAGCAGCTCCTTGACAGGGGTTAATGAAAAACTGTTTTTT
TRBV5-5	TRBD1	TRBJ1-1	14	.	CASRKGAMNTEAFF	TGTGCCAGCCGGAAGGGGGCTATGAACACTGAAGCTTTCTTT